Reported below is one T cell receptor beta chain. There are 17 residues in the CDR3. Germline V gene lookup returns CDR1 LGHDT and CDR2 YNNKEL (reference sequence). V lost 0 bases, J lost 0 bases, and 12 bases lay in between. RNA was extracted with the RNeasy kit, and a quantity of about 0.45 to 1 ug was reverse transcribed using random hexamers. TCRdb called the immunoSEQ multiplex PCR reads again in MiXCR, with one record for every CDR3 protein. Of around 130,000 distinct CDR3 sequences listed, nearly 96% were seen once; the top ten hold 0.12% to 0.15%. This record belongs to a study of CD8 T cells in Susac syndrome.

This sequence joins TRBV3-1 and TRBJ2-4, with D unclear. This clonotype originated in a human donor with Susac syndrome. Sequenced material: CD4+ T cells from PBMCs. CDR3 nucleotide sequence: TGTGCCAGCAGCCAAGAAGTTGGCGGAATAGCCAAAAACATTCAGTACTTC. It is translated as CASSQEVGGIAKNIQYF.